The clone carrying this T cell receptor beta chain was found many times. Its matching antigen is unknown. The data derive from a study of regulatory T cells in long-lasting Graves disease. Across the whole study: With positive TSH receptor antibodies and over 5 years of antithyroid drugs, Graves' disease was considered persistent. The study, taken as a whole, reports: Favoring TRBV28, TRBJ1-2 and TRBJ2-5 was a feature seen in persistent disease. The sample size was small, and this may have reduced accuracy. Persistent Graves' patients possessed reduced TCR diversity relative to recently diagnosed ones.

CDR3 length: 18 amino acids. Per germline, CDR1 KGHSY and CDR2 FQNENV. The ends were cut back, 1 base at V and 4 bases at J, with 22 bases in the middle. HTBI primers from iRepertoire and Arm-PCR of CDR3 regions yielded the TCR beta libraries. MiXCR, applied by TCRdb to the multiplex PCR reads, yields one record per CDR3 protein. Found here are around 450,000 distinct CDR3 sequences, roughly 21% of them singletons; the top ten hold around 7%. Time point denoted: persistent/refractory GD, antithyroid drugs over 5 years with positive TRAb. PBMC RNA was the source of the TCR library. The chain employs TRBV16 and TRBJ1-1; unclear D gene. The sequences come from peripheral blood mononuclear cells (PBMCs), collected when the disease was refractory, from a patient treated with antithyroid drugs. This clonotype originated in a female donor with Graves disease. The CDR3 bases are TGTGCCAGCAGCCAATTTGGCGGGATGGAGGGAGGAGGCACTGAAGCTTTCTTT. Its protein product is CASSQFGGMEGGGTEAFF.